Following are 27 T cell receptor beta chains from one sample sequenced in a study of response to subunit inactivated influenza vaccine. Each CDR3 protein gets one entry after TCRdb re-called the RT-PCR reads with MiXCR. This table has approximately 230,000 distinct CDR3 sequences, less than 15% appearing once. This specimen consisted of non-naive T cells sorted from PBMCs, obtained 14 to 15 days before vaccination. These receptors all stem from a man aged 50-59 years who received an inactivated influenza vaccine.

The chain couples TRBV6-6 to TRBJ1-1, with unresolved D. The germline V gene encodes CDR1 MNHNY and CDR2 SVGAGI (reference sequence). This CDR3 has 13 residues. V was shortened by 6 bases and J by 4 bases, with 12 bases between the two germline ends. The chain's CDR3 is CASREGWGTEAFF. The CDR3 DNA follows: TGTGCCAGCAGGGAAGGGTGGGGCACTGAAGCTTTCTTT.

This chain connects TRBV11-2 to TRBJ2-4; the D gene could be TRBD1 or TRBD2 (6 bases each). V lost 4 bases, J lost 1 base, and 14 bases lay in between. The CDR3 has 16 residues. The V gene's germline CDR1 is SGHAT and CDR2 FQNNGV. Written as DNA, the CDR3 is TGTGCCAGCAGCTGGGGGGCTATAGGTGCCAAAAACATTCAGTACTTC. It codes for CASSWGAIGAKNIQYF.

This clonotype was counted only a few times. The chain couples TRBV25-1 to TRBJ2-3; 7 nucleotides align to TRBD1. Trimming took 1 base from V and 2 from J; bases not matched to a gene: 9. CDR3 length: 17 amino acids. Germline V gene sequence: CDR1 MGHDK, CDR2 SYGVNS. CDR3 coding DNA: TGTGCCAGCAGTGAATCAAGTGACAGGGACCTCACAGATACGCAGTATTTT. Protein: CASSESSDRDLTDTQYF.

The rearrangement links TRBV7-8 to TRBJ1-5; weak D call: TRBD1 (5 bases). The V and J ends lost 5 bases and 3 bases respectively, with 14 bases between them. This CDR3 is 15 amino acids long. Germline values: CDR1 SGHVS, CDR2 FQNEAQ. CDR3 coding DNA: TGTGCCAGCAGCGGAGGGACCGGGTCCAATCAGCCCCAGCATTTT. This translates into CASSGGTGSNQPQHF. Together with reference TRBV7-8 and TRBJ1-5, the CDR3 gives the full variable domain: GAGVSQSPRYKVAKRGQDVALRCDPISGHVSLFWYQQALGQGPEFLTYFQNEAQLDKSGLPSDRFFAERPEGSVSTLKIQRTQQEDSAVYLCASSGGTGSNQPQHFGDGTRLSIL.

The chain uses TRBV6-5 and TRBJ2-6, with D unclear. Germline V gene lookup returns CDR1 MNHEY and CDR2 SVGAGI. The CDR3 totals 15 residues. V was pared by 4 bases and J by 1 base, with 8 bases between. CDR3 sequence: CASSLGISGANVLTF. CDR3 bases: TGTGCCAGCAGTTTGGGGATATCTGGGGCCAACGTCCTGACTTTC.

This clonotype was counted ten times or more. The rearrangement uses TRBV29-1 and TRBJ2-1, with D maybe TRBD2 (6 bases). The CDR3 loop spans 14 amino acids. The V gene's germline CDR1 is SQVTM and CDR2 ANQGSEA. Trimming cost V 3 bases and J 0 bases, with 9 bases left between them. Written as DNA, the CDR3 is TGCAGCGTTGATCGGGGGATCTCCTACAATGAGCAGTTCTTC. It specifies CSVDRGISYNEQFF.

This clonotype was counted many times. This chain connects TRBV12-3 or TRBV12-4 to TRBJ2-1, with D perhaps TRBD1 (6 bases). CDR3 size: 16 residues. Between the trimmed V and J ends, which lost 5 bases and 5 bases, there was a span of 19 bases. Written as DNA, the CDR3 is TGTGCCAGCAGTCCTGCCAACAGGGTTGGCAACAATGAGCAGTTCTTC. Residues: CASSPANRVGNNEQFF.

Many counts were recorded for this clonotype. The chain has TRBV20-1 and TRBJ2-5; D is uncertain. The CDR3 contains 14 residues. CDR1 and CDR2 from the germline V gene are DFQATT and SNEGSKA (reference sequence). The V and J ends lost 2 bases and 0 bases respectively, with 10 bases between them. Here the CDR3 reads CSARSNRDQETQYF. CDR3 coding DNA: TGCAGTGCTAGATCGAACAGAGACCAAGAGACCCAGTACTTC.

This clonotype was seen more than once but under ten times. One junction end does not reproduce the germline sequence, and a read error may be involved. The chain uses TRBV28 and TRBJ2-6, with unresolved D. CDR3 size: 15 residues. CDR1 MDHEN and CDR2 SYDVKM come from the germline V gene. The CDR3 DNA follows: TGTTCCAGCAGTTTTGTGTTATCTGGGGCCAACGTCCTGACTTTC. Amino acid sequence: CSSSFVLSGANVLTF.

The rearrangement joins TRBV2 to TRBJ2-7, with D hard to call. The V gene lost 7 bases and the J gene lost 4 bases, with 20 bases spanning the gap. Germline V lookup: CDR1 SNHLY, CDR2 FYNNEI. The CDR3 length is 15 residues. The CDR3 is CASNDLFSEDYEQYF. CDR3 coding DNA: TGTGCCAGCAATGACCTTTTCAGTGAGGATTACGAGCAGTACTTC. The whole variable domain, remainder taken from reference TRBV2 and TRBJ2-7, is EPEVTQTPSHQVTQMGQEVILRCVPISNHLYFYWYRQILGQKVEFLVSFYNNEISEKSEIFDDQFSVERPDGSNFTLKIRSTKLEDSAMYFCASNDLFSEDYEQYFGPGTRLTVT.

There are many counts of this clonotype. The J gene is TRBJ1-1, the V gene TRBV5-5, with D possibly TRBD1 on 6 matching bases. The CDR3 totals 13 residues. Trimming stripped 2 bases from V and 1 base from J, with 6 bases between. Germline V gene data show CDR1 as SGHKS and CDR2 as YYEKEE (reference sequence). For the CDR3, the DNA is TGTGCCAGCAGCTTAGGGGGGAACACTGAAGCTTTCTTT. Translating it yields CASSLGGNTEAFF. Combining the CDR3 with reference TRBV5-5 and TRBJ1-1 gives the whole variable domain DAGVTQSPTHLIKTRGQQVTLRCSPISGHKSVSWYQQVLGQGPQFIFQYYEKEERGRGNFPDRFSARQFPNYSSELNVNALLLGDSALYLCASSLGGNTEAFFGQGTRLTVV.

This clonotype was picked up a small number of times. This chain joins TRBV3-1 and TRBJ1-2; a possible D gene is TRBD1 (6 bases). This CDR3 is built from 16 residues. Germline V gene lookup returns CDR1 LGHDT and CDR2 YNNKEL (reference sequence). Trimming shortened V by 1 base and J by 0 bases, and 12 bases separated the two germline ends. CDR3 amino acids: CASSQVRDIANYGYTF. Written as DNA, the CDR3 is TGTGCCAGCAGCCAAGTCCGGGACATAGCTAACTATGGCTACACCTTC.

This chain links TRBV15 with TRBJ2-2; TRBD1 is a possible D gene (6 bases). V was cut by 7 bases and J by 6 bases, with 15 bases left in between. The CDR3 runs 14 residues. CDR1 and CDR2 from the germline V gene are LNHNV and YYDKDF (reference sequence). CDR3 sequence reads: CATTDRQGAGELFF. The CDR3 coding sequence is TGTGCCACCACCGACAGGCAGGGAGCCGGGGAGCTGTTTTTT.

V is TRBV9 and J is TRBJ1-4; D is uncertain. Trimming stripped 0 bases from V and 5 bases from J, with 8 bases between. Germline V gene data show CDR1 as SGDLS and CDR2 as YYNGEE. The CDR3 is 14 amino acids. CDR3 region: CASSVGSANEKLFF. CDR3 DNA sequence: TGTGCCAGCAGCGTAGGTTCTGCAAATGAAAAACTGTTTTTT.

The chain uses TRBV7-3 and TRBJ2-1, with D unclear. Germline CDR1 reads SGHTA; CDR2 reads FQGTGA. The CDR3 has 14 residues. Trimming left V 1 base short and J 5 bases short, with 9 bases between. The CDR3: CASSLSGPNNEQFF. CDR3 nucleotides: TGTGCCAGCAGCTTAAGTGGGCCCAACAATGAGCAGTTCTTC.

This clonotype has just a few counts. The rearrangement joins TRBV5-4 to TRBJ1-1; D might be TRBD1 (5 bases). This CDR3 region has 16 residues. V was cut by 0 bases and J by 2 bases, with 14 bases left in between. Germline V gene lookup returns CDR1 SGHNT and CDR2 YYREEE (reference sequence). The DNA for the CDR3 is TGTGCCAGCAGCTTGGGTGCTGGGGCGGGAAACACTGAAGCTTTCTTT. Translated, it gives CASSLGAGAGNTEAFF.

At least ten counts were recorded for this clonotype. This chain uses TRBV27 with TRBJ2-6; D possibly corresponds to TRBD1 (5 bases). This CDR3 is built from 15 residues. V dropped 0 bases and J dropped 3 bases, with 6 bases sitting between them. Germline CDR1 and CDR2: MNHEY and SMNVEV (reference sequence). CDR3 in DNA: TGTGCCAGCAGTTTATCAGGGGTTGGGGCCAACGTCCTGACTTTC. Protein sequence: CASSLSGVGANVLTF.

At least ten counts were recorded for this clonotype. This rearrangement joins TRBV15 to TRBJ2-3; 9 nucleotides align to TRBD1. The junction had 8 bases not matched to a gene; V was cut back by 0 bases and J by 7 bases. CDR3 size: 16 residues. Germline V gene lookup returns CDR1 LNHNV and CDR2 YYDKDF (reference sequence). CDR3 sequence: CATSRDRGQGRNTQYF. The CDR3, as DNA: TGTGCCACCAGCAGAGATCGCGGACAGGGGAGGAATACGCAGTATTTT.

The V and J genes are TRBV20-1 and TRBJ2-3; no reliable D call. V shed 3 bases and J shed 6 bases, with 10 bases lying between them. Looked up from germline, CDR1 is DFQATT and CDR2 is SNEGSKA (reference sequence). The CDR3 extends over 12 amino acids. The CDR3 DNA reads TGCAGTGCTAGTCAACGGGTGGATACGCAGTATTTT. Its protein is CSASQRVDTQYF.

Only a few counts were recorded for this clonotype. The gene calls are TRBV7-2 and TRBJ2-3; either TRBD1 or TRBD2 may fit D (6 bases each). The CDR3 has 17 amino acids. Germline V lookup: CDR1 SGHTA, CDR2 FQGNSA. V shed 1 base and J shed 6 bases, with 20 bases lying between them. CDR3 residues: CASSLVFVAVGGDTQYF. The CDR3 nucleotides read TGTGCCAGCAGCTTAGTTTTTGTAGCGGTAGGGGGGGATACGCAGTATTTT.

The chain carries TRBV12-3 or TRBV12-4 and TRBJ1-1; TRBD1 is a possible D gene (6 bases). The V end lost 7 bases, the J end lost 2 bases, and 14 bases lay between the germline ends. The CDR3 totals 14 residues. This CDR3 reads CASNPTGDNTEAFF. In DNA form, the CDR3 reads TGTGCCAGCAACCCGACAGGAGACAACACTGAAGCTTTCTTT.

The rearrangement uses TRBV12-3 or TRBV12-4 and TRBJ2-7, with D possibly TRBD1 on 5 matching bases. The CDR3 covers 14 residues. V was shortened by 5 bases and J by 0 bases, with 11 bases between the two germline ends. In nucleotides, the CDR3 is TGTGCCAGCAGTCGTAGCCAGGGCTCCTACGAGCAGTACTTC. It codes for CASSRSQGSYEQYF.

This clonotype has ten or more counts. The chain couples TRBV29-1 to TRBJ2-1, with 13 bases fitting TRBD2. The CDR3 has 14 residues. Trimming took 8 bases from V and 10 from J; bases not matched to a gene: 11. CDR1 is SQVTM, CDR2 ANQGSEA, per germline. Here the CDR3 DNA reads TGCAGCTCGGGGACGGGACTAGCGGGAAAAGAGCAGTTCTTC. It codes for CSSGTGLAGKEQFF.

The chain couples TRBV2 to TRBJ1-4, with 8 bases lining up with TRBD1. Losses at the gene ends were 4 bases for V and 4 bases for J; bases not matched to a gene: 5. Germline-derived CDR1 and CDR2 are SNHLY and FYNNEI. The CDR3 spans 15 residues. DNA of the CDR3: TGTGCCAGCAGTGTGCTGGGACAGGTTAATGAAAAACTGTTTTTT. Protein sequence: CASSVLGQVNEKLFF. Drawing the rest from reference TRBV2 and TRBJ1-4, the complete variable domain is EPEVTQTPSHQVTQMGQEVILRCVPISNHLYFYWYRQILGQKVEFLVSFYNNEISEKSEIFDDQFSVERPDGSNFTLKIRSTKLEDSAMYFCASSVLGQVNEKLFFGSGTQLSVL.

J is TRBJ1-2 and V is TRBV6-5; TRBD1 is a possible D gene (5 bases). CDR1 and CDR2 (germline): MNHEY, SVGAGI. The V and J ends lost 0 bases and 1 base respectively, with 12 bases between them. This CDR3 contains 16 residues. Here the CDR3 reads CASSYSSGRVNYGYTF. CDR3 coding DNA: TGTGCCAGCAGTTACTCAAGCGGCAGGGTTAACTATGGCTACACCTTC.

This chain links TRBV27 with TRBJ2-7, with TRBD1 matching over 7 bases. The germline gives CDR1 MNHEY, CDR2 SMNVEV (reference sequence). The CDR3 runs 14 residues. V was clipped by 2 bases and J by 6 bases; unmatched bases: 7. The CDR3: CASSLRQGRSEQYF. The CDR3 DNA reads TGTGCCAGCAGTTTACGACAGGGTAGGAGCGAGCAGTACTTC.

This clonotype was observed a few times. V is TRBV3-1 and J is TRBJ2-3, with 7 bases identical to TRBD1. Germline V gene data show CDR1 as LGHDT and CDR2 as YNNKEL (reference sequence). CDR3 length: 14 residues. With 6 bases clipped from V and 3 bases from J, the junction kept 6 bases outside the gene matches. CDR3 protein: CASSHTGATDTQYF. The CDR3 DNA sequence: TGTGCCAGCAGTCATACAGGGGCAACAGATACGCAGTATTTT.